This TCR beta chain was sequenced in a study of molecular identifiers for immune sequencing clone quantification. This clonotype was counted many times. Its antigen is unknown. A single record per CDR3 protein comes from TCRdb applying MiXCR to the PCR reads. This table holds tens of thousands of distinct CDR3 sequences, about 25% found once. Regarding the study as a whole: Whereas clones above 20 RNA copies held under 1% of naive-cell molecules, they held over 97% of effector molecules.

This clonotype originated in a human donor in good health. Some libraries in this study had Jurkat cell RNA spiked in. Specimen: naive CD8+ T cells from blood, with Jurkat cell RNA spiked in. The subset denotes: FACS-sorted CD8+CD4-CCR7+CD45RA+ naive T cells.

The CDR3 bases are TGCGCCAGCAGCCAAGATACCGTTGGGGATACGCAGTATTTT. It is translated as CASSQDTVGDTQYF. This chain links TRBV4-1 with TRBJ2-3; no definite D call. Germline assignment: CDR1 MGHRA and CDR2 YSYEKL. V dropped 0 bases and J dropped 6 bases, with 10 bases sitting between them. The CDR3 has 14 residues.